This TCR beta chain was profiled in a study of beta chain features in type 1 diabetes. Turning to the study itself: All of the samples together had more than 95 million sorted cells examined.

Study-wide points: Type 1 diabetes patients had TCRB CDR3s that were shorter (moderately but significantly so) in all four CD4+ subsets.

The isolated RNA, all of it, was reverse transcribed, so expressed TCRB transcripts were what got sequenced. Clones were read by immunoSEQ multiplex PCR, and TCRdb kept only the in-frame ones, dropping some. The profile shows 250,000 to 350,000 clones, around 15% of them singletons. Only a few counts were recorded for this clone. What it binds is unknown. This CDR3 is built from 13 residues. V gave up 10 bases and J gave up 5 bases; unmatched junction bases: 4. CDR1 SGHTA and CDR2 FQGNSA come from the germline V gene. This rearrangement joins TRBV7-2 to TRBJ2-1, with 11 positions matching TRBD2. The receptor was derived from a man aged 30-40 years with type 1 diabetes. What was sequenced was naive CD4+ T cells from blood. CDR3 loop: CATGLAGNNEQFF. CDR3 in DNA: TGTGCCACCGGACTAGCGGGCAACAATGAGCAGTTCTTC.